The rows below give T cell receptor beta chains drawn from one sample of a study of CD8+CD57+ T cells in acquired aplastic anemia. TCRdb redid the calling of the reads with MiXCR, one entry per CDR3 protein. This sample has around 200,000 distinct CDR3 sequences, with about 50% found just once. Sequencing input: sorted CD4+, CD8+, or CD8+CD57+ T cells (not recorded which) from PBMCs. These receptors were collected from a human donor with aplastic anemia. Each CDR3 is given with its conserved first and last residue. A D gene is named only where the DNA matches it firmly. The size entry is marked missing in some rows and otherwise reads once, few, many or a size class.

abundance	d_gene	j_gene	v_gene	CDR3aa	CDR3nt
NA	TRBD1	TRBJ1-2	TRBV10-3	CASGSDRTYGYTF	TGTGCCAGCGGATCGGACAGGACCTATGGCTACACCTTC
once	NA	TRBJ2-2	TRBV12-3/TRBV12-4	CASTFTPINPGRYTGELFF	TGTGCCAGCACATTCACCCCGATTAATCCGGGGCGCTACACCGGGGAGCTGTTTTTT
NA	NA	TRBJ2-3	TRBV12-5	CVSGLKGGSTDTQYF	TGTGTTAGTGGTTTGAAGGGCGGTAGCACAGATACGCAGTATTTT
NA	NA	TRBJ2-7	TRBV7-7	CASSPRSGPPYEQYF	TGTGCCAGCAGCCCACGTAGCGGCCCCCCCTACGAGCAGTACTTC
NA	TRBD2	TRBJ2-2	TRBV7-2	CASSFRTSGELFF	TGTGCCAGCAGCTTCCGGACTAGCGGGGAGCTGTTTTTT
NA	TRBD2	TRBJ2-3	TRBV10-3	CAISRASGGTDTQYF	TGTGCCATCAGTCGCGCTAGCGGGGGTACAGATACGCAGTATTTT
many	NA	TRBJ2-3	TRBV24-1	CATSRDGVGDTQYF	TGTGCCACCAGCAGGGACGGCGTCGGAGATACGCAGTATTTT
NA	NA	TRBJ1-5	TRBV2	CASSAGLGPQHF	TGTGCCAGCAGTGCCGGGTTGGGGCCCCAGCATTTT
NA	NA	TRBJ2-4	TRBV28	CASGEGELAKNIQYF	TGTGCCAGCGGTGAGGGGGAACTAGCCAAAAACATTCAGTACTTC
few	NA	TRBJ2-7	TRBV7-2	CATQAGYTYEQYF	TGTGCCACTCAGGCCGGATATACCTACGAGCAGTACTTC
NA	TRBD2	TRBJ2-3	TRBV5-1	CASSLGLAGRLDTQYF	TGCGCCAGCAGCTTGGGGCTAGCGGGGAGGCTGGATACGCAGTATTTT
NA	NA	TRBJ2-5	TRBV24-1	CATSDPVSKTQYF	TGTGCCACCAGCGATCCGGTATCAAAGACCCAGTACTTC
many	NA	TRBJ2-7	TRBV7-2	CASSISLMSRSYEQYF	TGTGCCAGCAGCATTAGCCTTATGTCGCGCTCCTACGAGCAGTACTTC
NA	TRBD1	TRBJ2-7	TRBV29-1	CSVKTGDSGEQYF	TGCAGCGTTAAGACAGGGGATAGCGGCGAGCAGTACTTC
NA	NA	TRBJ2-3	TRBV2	CASSIGIRATDTQYF	TGTGCCAGTAGTATTGGTATTCGGGCCACAGATACGCAGTATTTT
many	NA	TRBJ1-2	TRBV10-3	CAISGGRGTPNYGYTF	TGTGCCATCAGTGGGGGACGGGGGACTCCTAACTATGGCTACACCTTC
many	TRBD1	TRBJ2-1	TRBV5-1	CASSDGQGGYNEQFF	TGCGCCAGCAGTGACGGACAGGGGGGTTACAATGAGCAGTTCTTC
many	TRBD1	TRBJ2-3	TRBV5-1	CASSLAGTGTDTQYF	TGCGCCAGCAGCTTGGCGGGGACAGGGACAGATACGCAGTATTTT
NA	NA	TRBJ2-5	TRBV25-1	CASSFPGRLETQYF	TGTGCCAGCAGCTTTCCAGGGAGGTTGGAGACCCAGTACTTC
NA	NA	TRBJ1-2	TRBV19	CASSIGWQGGGYTF	TGTGCCAGTAGTATTGGTTGGCAGGGAGGCGGCTACACCTTC
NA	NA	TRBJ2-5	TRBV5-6	CACSSRETQYF	TGTGCCTGCAGCTCGCGGGAGACCCAGTACTTC
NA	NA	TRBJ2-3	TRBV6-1	CASRNQGTTDTQYF	TGTGCCAGCAGGAATCAGGGCACCACAGATACGCAGTATTTT
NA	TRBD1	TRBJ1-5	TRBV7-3	CASSLVGTAIGNQPQHF	TGTGCCAGCAGCTTAGTAGGGACAGCCATTGGGAATCAGCCCCAGCATTTT
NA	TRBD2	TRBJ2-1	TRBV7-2	CASSLTGGRACEQFF	TGTGCCAGCAGCTTAACGGGGGGGCGGGCGTGTGAGCAGTTCTTC
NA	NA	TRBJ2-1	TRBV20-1	CSAQGRRDEQFF	TGCAGTGCTCAGGGGCGGAGGGATGAGCAGTTCTTC
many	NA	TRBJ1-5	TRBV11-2	CASSLDLAQPQHF	TGTGCCAGCAGCTTAGATCTGGCCCAGCCCCAGCATTTT
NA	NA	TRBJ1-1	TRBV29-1	CSVGGRQHAEAFF	TGCAGCGTTGGGGGCCGACAGCACGCAGAAGCTTTCTTT
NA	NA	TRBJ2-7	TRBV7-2	CASSPSTSYEQYF	TGTGCCAGCAGCCCCTCGACCTCCTACGAGCAGTACTTC
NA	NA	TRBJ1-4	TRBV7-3	CASSFMGGEKLFF	TGTGCCAGCAGCTTCATGGGGGGTGAAAAACTGTTTTTT
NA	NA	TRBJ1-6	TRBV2	CASKETVNSPLHF	TGTGCCAGCAAAGAGACAGTTAATTCACCCCTCCACTTT
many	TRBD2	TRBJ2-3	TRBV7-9	CASSYSGGDTDTQYF	TGTGCCAGCAGCTATAGCGGGGGGGACACAGATACGCAGTATTTT
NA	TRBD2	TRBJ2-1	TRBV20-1	CSARDHGTSGRNEQFF	TGCAGTGCTAGAGATCATGGGACTAGCGGGAGGAATGAGCAGTTCTTC
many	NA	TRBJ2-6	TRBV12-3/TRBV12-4	CASSLIGAGANVLTF	TGTGCCAGCAGTTTAATAGGGGCTGGGGCCAACGTCCTGACTTTC
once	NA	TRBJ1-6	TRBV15	CATSRRGVNSPLHF	TGTGCCACCAGCAGACGTGGGGTTAATTCACCCCTCCACTTT
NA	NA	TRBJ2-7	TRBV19	CASSISDNGRNEQYF	TGTGCCAGTAGTATATCGGACAATGGTAGGAACGAGCAGTACTTC
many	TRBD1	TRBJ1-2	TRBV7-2	CASSPNRGNGYTF	TGTGCCAGCAGCCCCAACAGGGGTAATGGCTACACCTTC
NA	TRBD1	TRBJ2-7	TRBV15	CATRTGVAYEQYF	TGTGCCACCCGGACAGGGGTTGCCTACGAGCAGTACTTC
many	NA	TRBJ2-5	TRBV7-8	CASSFGIGGETQYF	TGTGCCAGCAGCTTTGGTATTGGTGGAGAGACCCAGTACTTC
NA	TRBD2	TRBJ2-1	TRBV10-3	CAITETSQNYNEQFF	TGTGCCATCACCGAGACTAGCCAGAACTACAATGAGCAGTTCTTC
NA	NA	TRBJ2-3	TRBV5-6	CASSLSTGFADTHYF	TGTGCCAGCAGCTTGTCCACGGGATTCGCAGATACGCACTATTTT
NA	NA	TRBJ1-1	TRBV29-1	CSVVIPVEEIEAFF	TGCAGCGTTGTGATCCCAGTGGAGGAGATTGAAGCTTTCTTT
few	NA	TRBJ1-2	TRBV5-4	CASSLGGRGYTF	TGTGCCAGCAGCTTGGGAGGGCGTGGCTACACCTTC
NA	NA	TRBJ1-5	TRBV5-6	CASSFFVGGEQPQHF	TGTGCCAGCAGCTTTTTCGTCGGGGGGGAACAGCCCCAGCATTTT
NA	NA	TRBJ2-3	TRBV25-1	CASSESVAVGTDTQYF	TGTGCCAGCAGTGAATCGGTAGCTGTGGGCACAGATACGCAGTATTTT
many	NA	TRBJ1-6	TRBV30	CAWTPGLGDLSLHF	TGTGCCTGGACCCCAGGACTGGGAGACTTGTCCCTCCACTTT
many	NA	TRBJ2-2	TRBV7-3	CASSLTAGRAGELFF	TGTGCCAGCAGCTTAACGGCGGGGCGGGCTGGGGAGCTGTTTTTT
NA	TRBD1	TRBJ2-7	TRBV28	CASSLFPGQGAGEQYF	TGTGCCAGCAGTTTATTCCCGGGACAGGGGGCAGGTGAGCAGTACTTC
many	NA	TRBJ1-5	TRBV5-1	CASSPQGAGQPQHF	TGCGCCAGCAGCCCACAGGGTGCAGGCCAGCCCCAGCATTTT
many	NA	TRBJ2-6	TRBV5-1	CASSGQRSGANVLTF	TGCGCCAGCAGCGGCCAGCGTTCTGGGGCCAACGTCCTGACTTTC
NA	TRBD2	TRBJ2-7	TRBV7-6	CASSLGLAGGPPYEQYF	TGTGCCAGCAGCTTAGGACTAGCGGGAGGGCCTCCCTACGAGCAGTACTTC
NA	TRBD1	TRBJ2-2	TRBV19	CASLDRGSTGELFF	TGTGCCAGCCTAGACAGGGGGAGCACCGGGGAGCTGTTTTTT
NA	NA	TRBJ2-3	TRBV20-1	CSAPLPWAAEYTDTQYF	TGCAGTGCTCCACTCCCTTGGGCAGCGGAGTACACAGATACGCAGTATTTT
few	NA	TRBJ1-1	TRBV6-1	CASSSGIGGPTEAFF	TGTGCCAGCAGTTCTGGTATAGGGGGTCCCACTGAAGCTTTCTTT
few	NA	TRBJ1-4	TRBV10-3	CASSGLTRGQGEKLFF	TGTGCCAGCAGTGGGCTGACTAGGGGTCAAGGGGAAAAACTGTTTTTT
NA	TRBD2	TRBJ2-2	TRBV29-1	CSAPTSPTGELFF	TGCAGCGCGCCGACTAGCCCTACCGGGGAGCTGTTTTTT
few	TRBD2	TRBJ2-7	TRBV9	CASSNLAGHYEQYF	TGTGCCAGCAGCAACCTAGCGGGGCACTACGAGCAGTACTTC
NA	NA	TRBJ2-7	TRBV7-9	CASSLRSGPEDEQYF	TGTGCCAGCAGCTTGAGATCGGGGCCGGAGGACGAGCAGTACTTC
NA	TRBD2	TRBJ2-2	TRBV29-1	CSVGGLAGDPGELFF	TGCAGCGTTGGTGGACTAGCGGGAGACCCCGGGGAGCTGTTTTTT